The T cell receptor (beta chain) under discussion was sequenced for a study of shared T cell receptors in the human thymus. This clone showed up just once. Assay used: immunoSEQ multiplex PCR; TCRdb lists only in-frame clones, some missing. The table has about 660,000 clones, around 87% seen once. These same data were also listed under a study on human thymus T cells. From that report: The people who donated were healthy Finnish babies having corrective surgery for congenital heart defects. During corrective heart surgery, resections were taken, and the thymus tissue came from them. Thymic repertoires of unrelated individuals were reported in related research to overlap highly.

What was sequenced was thymocytes. The TCR was taken from a boy younger than two with a congenital heart defect.

The CDR3 loop reads CASSPDTFILQQYF. CDR3 nucleotide sequence: TGCGCCAGCAGCCCCGACACCTTTATCTTGCAGCAGTACTTC. The rearrangement joins TRBV5-1 to TRBJ2-7; no clear D. Germline V CDR1 and CDR2: SGHRS, YFSETQ. The CDR3 loop spans 14 amino acids. The V gene lost 4 bases and the J gene lost 8 bases, with 19 bases spanning the gap.